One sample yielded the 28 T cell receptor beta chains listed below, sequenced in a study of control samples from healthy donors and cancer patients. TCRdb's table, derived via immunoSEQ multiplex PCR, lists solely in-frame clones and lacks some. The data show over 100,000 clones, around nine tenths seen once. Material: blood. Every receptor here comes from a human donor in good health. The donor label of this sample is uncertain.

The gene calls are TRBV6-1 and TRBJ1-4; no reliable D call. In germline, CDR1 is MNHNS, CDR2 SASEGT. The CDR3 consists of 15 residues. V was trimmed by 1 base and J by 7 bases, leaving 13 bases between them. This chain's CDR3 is CASSEVGGTIEKLFF. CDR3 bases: TGTGCCAGCAGTGAAGTGGGTGGCACCATTGAAAAACTGTTTTTT.

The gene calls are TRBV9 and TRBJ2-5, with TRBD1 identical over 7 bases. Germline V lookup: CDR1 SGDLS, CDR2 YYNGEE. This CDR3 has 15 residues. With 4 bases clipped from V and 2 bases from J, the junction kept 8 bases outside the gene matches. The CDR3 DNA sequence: TGTGCCAGCAGCTTGGGGACAGTAATACAAGAGACCCAGTACTTC. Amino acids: CASSLGTVIQETQYF.

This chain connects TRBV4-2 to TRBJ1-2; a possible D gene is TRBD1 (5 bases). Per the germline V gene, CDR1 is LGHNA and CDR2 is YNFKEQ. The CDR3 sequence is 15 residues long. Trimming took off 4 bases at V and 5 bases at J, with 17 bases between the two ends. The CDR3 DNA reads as TGTGCCAGCAGCCGAACGGGGGGGGAGAGGTATGGCTACACCTTC. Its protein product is CASSRTGGERYGYTF.

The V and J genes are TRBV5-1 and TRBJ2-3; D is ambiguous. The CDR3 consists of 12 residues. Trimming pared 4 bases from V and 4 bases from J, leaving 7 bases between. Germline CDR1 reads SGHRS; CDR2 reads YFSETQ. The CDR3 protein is CASSVWADTQYF. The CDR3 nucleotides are TGCGCCAGCAGCGTATGGGCAGATACGCAGTATTTT.

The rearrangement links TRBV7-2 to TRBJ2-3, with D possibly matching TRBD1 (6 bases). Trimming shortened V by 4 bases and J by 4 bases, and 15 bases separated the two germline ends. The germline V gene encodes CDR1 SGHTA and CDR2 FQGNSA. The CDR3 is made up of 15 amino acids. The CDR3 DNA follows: TGTGCCAGCAGCTCCACAGGGAAGGAAGCAGATACGCAGTATTTT. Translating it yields CASSSTGKEADTQYF.

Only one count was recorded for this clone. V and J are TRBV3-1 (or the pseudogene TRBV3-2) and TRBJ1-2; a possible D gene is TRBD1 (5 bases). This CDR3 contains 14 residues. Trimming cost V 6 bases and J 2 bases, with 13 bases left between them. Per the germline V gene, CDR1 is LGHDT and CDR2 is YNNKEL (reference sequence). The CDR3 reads CASSETGTNYGYTF. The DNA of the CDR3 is TGTGCCAGCAGTGAAACAGGAACAAACTATGGCTACACCTTC.

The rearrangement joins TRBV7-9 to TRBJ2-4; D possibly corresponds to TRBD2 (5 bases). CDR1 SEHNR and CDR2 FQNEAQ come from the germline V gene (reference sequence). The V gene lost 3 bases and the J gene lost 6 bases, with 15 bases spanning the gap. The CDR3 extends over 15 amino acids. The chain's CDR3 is CASSFATGLLNIQYF. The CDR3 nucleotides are TGTGCCAGCAGCTTTGCTACCGGACTTTTAAACATTCAGTACTTC.

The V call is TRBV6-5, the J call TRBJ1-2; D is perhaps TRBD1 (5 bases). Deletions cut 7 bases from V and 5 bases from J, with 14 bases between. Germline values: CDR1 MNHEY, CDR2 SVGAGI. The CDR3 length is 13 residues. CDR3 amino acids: CASTRGPGYGYTF. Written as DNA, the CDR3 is TGTGCCAGCACTCGGGGCCCCGGGTATGGCTACACCTTC.

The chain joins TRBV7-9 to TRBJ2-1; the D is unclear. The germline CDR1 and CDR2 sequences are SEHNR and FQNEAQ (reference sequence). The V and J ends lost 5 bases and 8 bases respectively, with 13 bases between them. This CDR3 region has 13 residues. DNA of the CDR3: TGTGCCAGCAGCCGCAAGGGCAAGGATGAGCAGTTCTTC. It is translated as CASSRKGKDEQFF.

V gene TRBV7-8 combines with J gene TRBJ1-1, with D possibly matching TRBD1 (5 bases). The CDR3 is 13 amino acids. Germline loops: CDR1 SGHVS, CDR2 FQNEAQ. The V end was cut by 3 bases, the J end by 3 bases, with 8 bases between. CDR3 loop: CASSLGGDTEAFF. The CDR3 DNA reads TGTGCCAGCAGCTTGGGGGGAGACACTGAAGCTTTCTTT.

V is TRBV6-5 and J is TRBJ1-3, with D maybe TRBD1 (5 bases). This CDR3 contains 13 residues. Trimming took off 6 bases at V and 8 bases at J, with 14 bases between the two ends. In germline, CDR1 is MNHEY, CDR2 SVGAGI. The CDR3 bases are TGTGCCAGCAGCCAGGGCCGGAGGGACACCATATATTTT. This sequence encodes CASSQGRRDTIYF.

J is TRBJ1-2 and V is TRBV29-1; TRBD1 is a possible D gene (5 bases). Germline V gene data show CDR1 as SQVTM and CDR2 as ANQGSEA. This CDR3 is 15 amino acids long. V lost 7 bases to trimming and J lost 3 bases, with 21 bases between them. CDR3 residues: CSAGTLPDGDYGYTF. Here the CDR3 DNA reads TGCAGCGCTGGGACTCTACCCGACGGAGACTATGGCTACACCTTC.

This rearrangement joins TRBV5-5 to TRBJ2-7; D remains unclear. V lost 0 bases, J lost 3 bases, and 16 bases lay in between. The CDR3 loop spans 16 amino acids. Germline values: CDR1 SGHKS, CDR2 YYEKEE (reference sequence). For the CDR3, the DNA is TGTGCCAGCAGCTTGGAGGTCGACCCCCGGCTCTACGAGCAGTACTTC. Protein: CASSLEVDPRLYEQYF.

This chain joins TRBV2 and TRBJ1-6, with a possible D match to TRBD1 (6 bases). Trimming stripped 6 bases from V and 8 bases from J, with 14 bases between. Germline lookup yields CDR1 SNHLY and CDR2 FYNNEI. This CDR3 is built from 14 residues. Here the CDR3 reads CASRPTGRDSPLHF. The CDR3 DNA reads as TGTGCCAGCAGACCCACAGGGCGCGATTCACCCCTCCACTTT.

DNA of the CDR3: TGCGCCAGCAGCTTGGGGAAGGGCATAGCGGGGCAAGAGACCCAGTACTTC. It specifies CASSLGKGIAGQETQYF. The chain couples TRBV5-1 to TRBJ2-5; TRBD2 matches at 8 bases. The ends lost 0 bases at V and 2 bases at J; junction bases unmatched: 9. This CDR3 has 17 amino acids. Germline V gene lookup returns CDR1 SGHRS and CDR2 YFSETQ. Full variable domain (outside the CDR3, taken from reference TRBV5-1 and TRBJ2-5): KAGVTQTPRYLIKTRGQQVTLSCSPISGHRSVSWYQQTPGQGLQFLFEYFSETQRNKGNFPGRFSGRQFSNSRSEMNVSTLELGDSALYLCASSLGKGIAGQETQYFGPGTRLLVL.

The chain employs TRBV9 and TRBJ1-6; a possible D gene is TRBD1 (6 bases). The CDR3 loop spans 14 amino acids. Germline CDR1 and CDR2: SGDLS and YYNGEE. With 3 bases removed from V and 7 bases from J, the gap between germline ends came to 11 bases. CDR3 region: CASSASGVNSPLHF. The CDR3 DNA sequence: TGTGCCAGCAGCGCCTCAGGGGTGAATTCACCCCTCCACTTT.

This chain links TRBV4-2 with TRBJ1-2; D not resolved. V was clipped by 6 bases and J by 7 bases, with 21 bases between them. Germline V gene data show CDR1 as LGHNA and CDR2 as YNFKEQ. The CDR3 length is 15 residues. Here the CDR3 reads CASSSEGRYGSGYTF. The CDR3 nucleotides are TGTGCCAGCAGTTCAGAGGGCAGATACGGGTCTGGCTACACCTTC.

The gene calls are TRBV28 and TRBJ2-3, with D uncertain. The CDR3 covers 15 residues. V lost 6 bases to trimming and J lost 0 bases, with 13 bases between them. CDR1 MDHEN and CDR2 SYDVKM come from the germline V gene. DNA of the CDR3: TGTGCCAGCAGCAGCCTGGGCGGCAGCACAGATACGCAGTATTTT. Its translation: CASSSLGGSTDTQYF.

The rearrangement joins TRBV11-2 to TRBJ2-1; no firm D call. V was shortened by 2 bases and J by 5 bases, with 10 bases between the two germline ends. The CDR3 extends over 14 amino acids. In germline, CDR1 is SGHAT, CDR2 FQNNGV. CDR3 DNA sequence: TGTGCCAGCAGCTTATTATTAAATAACAATGAGCAGTTCTTC. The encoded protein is CASSLLLNNNEQFF.

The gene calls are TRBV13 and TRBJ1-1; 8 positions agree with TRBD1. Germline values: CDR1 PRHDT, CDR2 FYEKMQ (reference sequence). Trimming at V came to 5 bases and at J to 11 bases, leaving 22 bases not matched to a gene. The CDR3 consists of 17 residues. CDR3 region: CASSPSSGGTGELMAFF. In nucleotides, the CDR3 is TGTGCCAGCAGCCCCAGCTCGGGGGGGACAGGAGAATTGATGGCTTTCTTT.

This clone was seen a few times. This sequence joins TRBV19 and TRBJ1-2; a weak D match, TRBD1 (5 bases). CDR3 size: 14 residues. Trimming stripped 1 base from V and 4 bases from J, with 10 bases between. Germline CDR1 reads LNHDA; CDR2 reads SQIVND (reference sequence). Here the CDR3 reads CASSIGPGTYGYTF. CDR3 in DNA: TGTGCCAGTAGTATAGGTCCAGGGACCTATGGCTACACCTTC.

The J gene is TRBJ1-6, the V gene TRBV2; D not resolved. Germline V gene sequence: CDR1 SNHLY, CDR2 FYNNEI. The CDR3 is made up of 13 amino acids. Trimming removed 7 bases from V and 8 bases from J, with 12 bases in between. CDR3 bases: TGTGCCAGCAAAGAGGAACGGGATTCACCCCTCCACTTT. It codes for CASKEERDSPLHF.

CDR3 nucleotide sequence: TGTGCCAGCAGTTTCGGGAGAAACACCATATATTTT. As protein: CASSFGRNTIYF. V usage is TRBV12-3 or TRBV12-4 and J usage is TRBJ1-3, with D unclear. V was cut by 3 bases and J by 5 bases, with 5 bases left in between. CDR3 length equals 12 residues.

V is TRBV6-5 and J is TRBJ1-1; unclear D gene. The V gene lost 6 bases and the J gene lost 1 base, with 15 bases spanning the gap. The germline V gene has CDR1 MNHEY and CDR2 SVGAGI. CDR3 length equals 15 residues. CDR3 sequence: CASRQQRAENTEAFF. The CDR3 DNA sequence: TGTGCCAGCAGACAACAACGGGCAGAGAACACTGAAGCTTTCTTT.

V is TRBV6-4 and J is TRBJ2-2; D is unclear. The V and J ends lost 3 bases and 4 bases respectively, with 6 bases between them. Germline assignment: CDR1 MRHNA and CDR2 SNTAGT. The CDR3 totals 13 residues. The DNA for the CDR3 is TGTGCCAGCAGTGAAGAGTTCACCGGGGAGCTGTTTTTT. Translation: CASSEEFTGELFF.

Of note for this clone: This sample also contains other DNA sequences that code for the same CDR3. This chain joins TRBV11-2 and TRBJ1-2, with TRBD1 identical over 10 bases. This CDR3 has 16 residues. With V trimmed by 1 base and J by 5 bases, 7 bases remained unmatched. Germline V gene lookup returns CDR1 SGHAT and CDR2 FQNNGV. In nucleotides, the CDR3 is TGTGCCAGCAGCTTAGGAGTGGACAGGGGGGGGTATGGCTACACCTTC. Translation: CASSLGVDRGGYGYTF.

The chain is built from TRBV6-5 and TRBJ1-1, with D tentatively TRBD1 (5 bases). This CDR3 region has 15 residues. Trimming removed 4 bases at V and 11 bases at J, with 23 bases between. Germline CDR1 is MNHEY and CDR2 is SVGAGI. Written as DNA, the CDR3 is TGTGCCAGCAGTTCTCCGAGGCCGGACACAGCCGAGGCTTTCTTT. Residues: CASSSPRPDTAEAFF.

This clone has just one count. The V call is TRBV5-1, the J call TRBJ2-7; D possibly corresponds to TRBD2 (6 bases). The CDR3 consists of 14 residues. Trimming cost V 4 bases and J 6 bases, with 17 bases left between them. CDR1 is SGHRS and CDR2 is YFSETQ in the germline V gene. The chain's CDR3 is CASSPGLNIFEQYF. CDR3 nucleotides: TGCGCCAGCAGCCCGGGACTCAACATATTCGAGCAGTACTTC.